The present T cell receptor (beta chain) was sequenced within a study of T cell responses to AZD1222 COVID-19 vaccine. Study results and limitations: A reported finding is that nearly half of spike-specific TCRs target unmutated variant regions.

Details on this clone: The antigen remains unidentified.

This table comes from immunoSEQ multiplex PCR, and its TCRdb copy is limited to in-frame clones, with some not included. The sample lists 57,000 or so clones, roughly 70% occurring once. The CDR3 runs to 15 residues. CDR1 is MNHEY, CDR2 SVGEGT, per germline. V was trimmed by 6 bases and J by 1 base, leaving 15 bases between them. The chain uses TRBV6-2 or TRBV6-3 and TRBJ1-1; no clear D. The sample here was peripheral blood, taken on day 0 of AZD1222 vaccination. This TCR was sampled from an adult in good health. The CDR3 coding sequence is TGTGCCAGCAGCCTCCCTACGACGGCGAACACTGAAGCTTTCTTT. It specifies CASSLPTTANTEAFF.